This entry describes one T cell receptor beta chain. One Seattle source followed patients from active infection through their disease course. In the study's own analysis: Amplification of reference gene primers was used by the study to estimate nucleated cell counts. The table came from immunoSEQ multiplex PCR; TCRdb's copy has only in-frame clones and leaves some out. The V and J calls and clone size were taken over from that table, and D and trimming were inferred from the DNA. The data contain approximately 300,000 clones, more than 80% of them singletons. The sample comes from a study of blood T cell repertoires in COVID-19. About the study: Donors in the United States, Italy and Spain gave samples during acute or convalescent COVID-19. From T cells, B-cell-depleted T cells, or PBMCs came the material, which was cDNA or gDNA.

This clonotype was obtained from a woman in her 50s with COVID-19, enrolled during active disease. The sample was peripheral blood.

DNA of the CDR3: TGTGCCAGCAGTTTGACTAGCGGGAGGGCGGGCGAGCAGTACTTC. It translates to CASSLTSGRAGEQYF. The chain is built from TRBV6-5 and TRBJ2-7; 14 bases are a match to TRBD2. The ends lost 4 bases at V and 6 bases at J; junction bases unmatched: 5. The V gene's germline CDR1 is MNHEY and CDR2 SVGAGI. There are 15 residues in the CDR3.